A selection of T cell receptor beta chains follows, all from one sample in a study of ipilimumab plus nivolumab after autologous stem cell transplantation. Assay used: immunoSEQ multiplex PCR; TCRdb lists only in-frame clones, some missing. The sample carries 20,000 to 25,000 clones, about three quarters recorded once. This sample comprised PBMCs, obtained in a trial of ipilimumab plus nivolumab as post-transplant consolidation. Receptors were obtained from a male donor with diffuse large B-cell lymphoma. The CDR3 runs from the conserved cysteine through the conserved F or W. A D gene is named only where the DNA matches it firmly. Some rows have no size entry. The others give once, few or many, or a class for an expanded clone.

j_call clone_size v_call d_call cdr3_aa cdr3_nt
TRBJ1-1 - TRBV5-1 - CASSLDVRGPNTEAFF TGCGCCAGCAGCTTGGACGTCAGGGGCCCGAACACTGAAGCTTTCTTT
TRBJ2-3 - TRBV6-6 - CASSEGGNIQYF TGTGCCAGCAGCGAAGGGGGAAATATTCAGTATTTT
TRBJ2-1 - TRBV7-8 - CASSLVTGLYNEQFF TGTGCCAGCAGCTTAGTAACCGGGTTATACAATGAGCAGTTCTTC
TRBJ2-5 few TRBV7-9 - CASSLRAGDYQETQYF TGTGCCAGCAGCTTAAGGGCAGGGGATTACCAAGAGACCCAGTACTTC
TRBJ1-5 - TRBV6-6 TRBD1 CASSPSSDRENQPQHF TGTGCCAGCAGCCCAAGCTCGGACAGGGAAAATCAGCCCCAGCATTTT
TRBJ1-2 - TRBV7-3 - CASSLDGEGSYGYTF TGTGCCAGCAGCCTAGATGGGGAGGGAAGCTATGGCTACACCTTC
TRBJ1-1 - TRBV11-2 - CASSLTFGNTEAFF TGTGCCAGCAGCTTGACATTCGGGAACACTGAAGCTTTCTTT
TRBJ1-4 once TRBV29-1 TRBD1 CSVRTGLVGEKLFF TGCAGCGTACGGACAGGTCTTGTCGGTGAAAAACTGTTTTTT
TRBJ1-6 - TRBV9 - CASSPPGARSPLHF TGTGCCAGCAGCCCCCCGGGGGCACGCTCACCCCTCCACTTT
TRBJ2-1 - TRBV7-2 TRBD1 CASRNRDRDKNEQFF TGTGCCAGCAGGAACCGGGACAGGGATAAAAATGAGCAGTTCTTC
TRBJ2-6 once TRBV7-2 TRBD1 CASSLRQGAGANVLTF TGTGCCAGCAGCTTAAGACAGGGGGCTGGGGCCAACGTCCTGACTTTC
TRBJ2-1 - TRBV19 TRBD2 CASSNLLAGGINEQFF TGTGCCAGTAGCAACCTTCTAGCGGGGGGGATCAATGAGCAGTTCTTC
TRBJ2-3 few TRBV5-1 - CASSKKLSGGNTDTQYF TGCGCCAGCAGTAAAAAACTCTCCGGGGGAAACACAGATACGCAGTATTTT
TRBJ1-2 - TRBV30 TRBD1 CAWIRNDRGYGYTF TGTGCCTGGATCCGGAATGACAGGGGTTATGGCTACACCTTC
TRBJ2-5 - TRBV5-4 - CASSFGTRKETQYF TGTGCCAGCAGCTTTGGAACACGGAAAGAGACCCAGTACTTC